These T cell receptor beta chains were read from a single sample in a study of T cell repertoires in cytomegalovirus infection. For these TCRs, the target antigens are not known. One entry per CDR3 protein results from TCRdb running MiXCR on the reads. The table includes hundreds of thousands of distinct CDR3 sequences, approximately 32% detected once. This sample comprised cultured CD8+ T cells from PBMCs, obtained from culture after CMV antigen stimulation. These receptors originate from a human donor in good health (CMV status not recorded). Some clones in this sample may be carry-over from other donors' samples. CDR3s leave out the opening cysteine and the closing phenylalanine or tryptophan. A D gene is named only where the DNA matches it firmly.

cdr3_aa | j_call | v_call | d_call
ASSYRGQNTEAF | TRBJ1-1 | TRBV6-1 | TRBD1
ASSLQGLTGNEQF | TRBJ2-1 | TRBV5-5 | NA
ASSGEGEDEKLF | TRBJ1-4 | TRBV27 | NA
TSSVAGQNTEAF | TRBJ1-1 | TRBV9 | NA
ASSWGMFNTEAF | TRBJ1-1 | TRBV14 | NA
ASSLVDWGQRFEAFNTEAF | TRBJ1-1 | TRBV7-4 | TRBD1
ASSFEQVPANYGYT | TRBJ1-2 | TRBV28 | NA
AIKGYGTDSNTGELF | TRBJ2-2 | TRBV10-3 | TRBD1
ASSLSLEIYEQY | TRBJ2-7 | TRBV7-6 | NA
ASRDGTNYGYT | TRBJ1-2 | TRBV27 | NA
ASSAPSGNTIY | TRBJ1-3 | TRBV9 | NA
ASSEGRYTDTQY | TRBJ2-3 | TRBV9 | NA
ASSLTTSRTRNNSPLH | TRBJ1-6 | TRBV4-2 | NA
ASSQDQAGLNPGELF | TRBJ2-2 | TRBV4-1 | NA
ASREGTEAF | TRBJ1-1 | TRBV12-3/TRBV12-4 | NA
ASSEYRTNTEAF | TRBJ1-1 | TRBV25-1 | NA
ASSLSVGSAVNYGYT | TRBJ1-2 | TRBV27 | NA
ASSKALGQTIPYEQY | TRBJ2-7 | TRBV5-6 | TRBD1
ASRRDRGSYNEQF | TRBJ2-1 | TRBV11-2 | TRBD1
ASSEWTGPDNGELF | TRBJ2-2 | TRBV2 | TRBD1
ASSLSIAGTGYT | TRBJ1-2 | TRBV27 | NA
ASSQDVGFEAF | TRBJ1-1 | TRBV4-1 | NA
ASSERTRWFEAF | TRBJ1-1 | TRBV2 | NA
ASSSGVLTEAF | TRBJ1-1 | TRBV27 | NA
ASSYQGLPYQPYEQY | TRBJ2-7 | TRBV6-5 | TRBD2
ASRAPRTGAYNEQF | TRBJ2-1 | TRBV12-3/TRBV12-4 | TRBD1
AITTGESYT | TRBJ1-2 | TRBV10-3 | TRBD1
ASRPEGINQPQH | TRBJ1-5 | TRBV27 | NA
ASSQGQLPYEQY | TRBJ2-7 | TRBV7-6 | NA
ASSYGMDLEGAF | TRBJ1-1 | TRBV6-5 | NA
ASLGGMNTGELF | TRBJ2-2 | TRBV6-2/TRBV6-3 | NA
ASSAKVAGSYNEQF | TRBJ2-1 | TRBV19 | TRBD2
ATSDSPVSGGFYEQF | TRBJ2-1 | TRBV24-1 | TRBD2
ASSPESDSPILKPQH | TRBJ1-5 | TRBV7-3 | NA
ASSYGGGTRNTIY | TRBJ1-3 | TRBV6-5 | NA
ASSYATGSYNEQF | TRBJ2-1 | TRBV6-6 | NA
ASIVTLGQGTYNEQF | TRBJ2-1 | TRBV6-2/TRBV6-3 | TRBD1
ASSPEQGTEQETQY | TRBJ2-5 | TRBV5-1 | NA
ASSFGLETGELF | TRBJ2-2 | TRBV6-5 | NA
ASSFVETDSYEQY | TRBJ2-7 | TRBV7-8 | NA
ASSWDSGARGQF | TRBJ2-1 | TRBV7-8 | NA
ASSYGPYGYT | TRBJ1-2 | TRBV6-5 | NA
ASSFIGQIYEQY | TRBJ2-7 | TRBV27 | NA
ASRTEEGQPGNEQF | TRBJ2-1 | TRBV6-6 | NA
ASAPGFGETQY | TRBJ2-5 | TRBV12-3/TRBV12-4 | NA
ASSPSTQSNTGELF | TRBJ2-2 | TRBV23-1 | NA
ASSPKTDEQF | TRBJ2-1 | TRBV18 | NA
ASSTYRGSSYNSPLH | TRBJ1-6 | TRBV14 | TRBD1
ASSLLGREGYT | TRBJ1-2 | TRBV7-3 | NA
ASSQPPSGGRTDTQY | TRBJ2-3 | TRBV4-2 | TRBD2
ASSIFRPGQGHWMNTEAF | TRBJ1-1 | TRBV19 | TRBD1
ASSFGGSGQGPTGELF | TRBJ2-2 | TRBV7-9 | TRBD1
ASSAQPSSDTIY | TRBJ1-3 | TRBV7-6 | NA
ASSVGKKNTEAF | TRBJ1-1 | TRBV9 | NA
ASGAPDRDRATDTQY | TRBJ2-3 | TRBV12-3/TRBV12-4 | TRBD1